This T cell receptor beta chain was captured in a study of T-cell memory formation after mild COVID-19. The germline CDR1 and CDR2 sequences are SGHRS and YFSETQ. CDR3 length: 15 residues. V lost 4 bases, J lost 3 bases, and 5 bases stayed unmatched. TCRdb used MiXCR to reprocess the 5' RACE reads, holding one entry per CDR3 protein. This table holds some 120,000 distinct CDR3 sequences, less than 6.5% found once. Many counts were recorded for this clonotype. The sample was PBMCs or a T cell subset sorted from them (not recorded which). The chain carries TRBV5-1 and TRBJ1-5; 9 bases agree with TRBD1. The sequence was obtained from an adult woman who had mild COVID-19 (a few samples of this study predate the infection). Cell type and time point are not known. CDR3 amino acids: CASSAGTGNNQPQHF. As DNA, the CDR3 is TGCGCCAGCAGCGCCGGGACAGGGAACAATCAGCCCCAGCATTTT.